This TCR beta chain stems from a study of cytomegalovirus exposure and HLA in healthy donors. Looking at the study overall: Earlier findings included 117 million unique TCR beta sequences obtained from 150 million to 200 million T cells.

Whole-study findings and limits: In an earlier analysis, productive rearrangement rates for most beta V segments clustered near 87% or 30%. A later analysis showed TCR association rates differing by HLA locus, peaking at DRB1 and lowest at HLA-C.

The trim removed 3 bases at V and 4 bases at J, leaving 4 bases unmatched. Germline CDR1 is SGHAT and CDR2 is FQNNGV. This CDR3 has 16 residues. The PCR ran on 60 Vbeta and 13 Jbeta primers. TCRdb keeps only in-frame clones here, not all; method: immunoSEQ multiplex PCR. The sample contains around 260,000 clones, about four fifths of which appear only once. About this clone itself: Its specificity is not known.

Sequencing was performed on PBMCs. The TCR comes from a girl aged 2 to 9 in good health and CMV-seronegative. The rearrangement uses TRBV11-2 and TRBJ2-2; TRBD2 matches 11 bases. In nucleotides, the CDR3 is TGTGCCAGCAGCTTCACTAGCGGGAGTGGCACCGGGGAGCTGTTTTTT. This sequence encodes CASSFTSGSGTGELFF.